Shown below are 20 T cell receptor beta chains from a single sample sequenced in a study of blood T cell repertoires in COVID-19. The repertoire was sequenced with immunoSEQ multiplex PCR; TCRdb's copy has only in-frame clones and lacks some. The table shows approximately 100,000 clones, with about nine tenths occurring only once. Sequencing was carried out using peripheral blood. The receptors derive from a man aged 45-60 years with acute or convalescent COVID-19.

The rearrangement uses TRBV10-3 and TRBJ1-2; maybe TRBD1 (5 bases). Trimming cost V 11 bases and J 9 bases, with 25 bases left between them. The CDR3 loop spans 14 amino acids. Germline V gene lookup returns CDR1 ENHRY and CDR2 SYGVKD. The CDR3 is CAAGPSGGAQSYTF. CDR3 nucleotides: TGTGCCGCCGGACCTTCCGGAGGGGCGCAGAGCTACACCTTC.

The chain joins TRBV6-1 to TRBJ2-7, with D maybe TRBD1 (6 bases). V was trimmed by 3 bases and J by 5 bases, leaving 14 bases between them. CDR3 length: 14 amino acids. In germline, CDR1 is MNHNS, CDR2 SASEGT. Here the CDR3 DNA reads TGTGCCAGCAGTGATAACCAGGGGATCGACGAGCAGTACTTC. It specifies CASSDNQGIDEQYF.

The rearrangement links TRBV10-3 to TRBJ2-3; 12 nucleotides line up with TRBD2. The CDR3 has 18 amino acids. Looked up from germline, CDR1 is ENHRY and CDR2 is SYGVKD. V trimming: 0 bases; J trimming: 2 bases; junction bases outside the gene matches: 6. CDR3 protein: CAISESRTSGTITDTQYF. The DNA of the CDR3 is TGTGCCATCAGTGAGTCTCGGACTAGCGGGACGATCACAGATACGCAGTATTTT.

This clone has more than one count but fewer than ten. This sequence joins TRBV24-1 and TRBJ2-1; TRBD1 is a possible D gene (8 bases). Germline CDR1 is KGHDR and CDR2 is SFDVKD. The length of the CDR3 is 13 residues. V lost 7 bases and J lost 10, with 16 bases in between. CDR3 nucleotides: TGTGCCACCAGCTACAGGGGGGGCAGGGAGCAGTTCTTC. This sequence encodes CATSYRGGREQFF.

The rearrangement links TRBV5-1 to TRBJ2-2; 7 nucleotides align to TRBD2. This CDR3 has 16 amino acids. Germline values: CDR1 SGHRS, CDR2 YFSETQ. V was clipped by 3 bases and J by 6 bases; unmatched bases: 11. Here the CDR3 DNA reads TGCGCCAGCAGCTCCCTAGCGGTACGGTCCTCCGGGGAGCTGTTTTTT. It encodes CASSSLAVRSSGELFF.

A single count supports this clone. This chain links TRBV24-1 with TRBJ2-5; TRBD1 matches at 10 bases. Germline values: CDR1 KGHDR, CDR2 SFDVKD. The CDR3 spans 17 residues. The V and J ends lost 3 bases and 1 base, in that order; junction bases with no gene match: 7. The CDR3 DNA reads as TGTGCCACCAGTGATGGGGGACAGGGGCGCTCCCAAGAGACCCAGTACTTC. Protein product: CATSDGGQGRSQETQYF.

The CDR3 sequence is CASSGGTSGIYEQYF. The CDR3 nucleotides are TGTGCCAGCAGTGGGGGGACTAGCGGGATCTACGAGCAGTACTTC. V and J are TRBV2 and TRBJ2-7; TRBD2 agrees at 13 bases. The CDR3 has 15 amino acids. The germline CDR1 and CDR2 sequences are SNHLY and FYNNEI. Germline trimming cut 4 bases from V and 3 bases from J; bases unmatched to any gene: 3.

The J gene is TRBJ2-7, the V gene TRBV3-1 (or the pseudogene TRBV3-2); D uncertain. Trimming took 5 bases from V and 1 from J, leaving 15 bases between them. Per germline, CDR1 LGHDT and CDR2 YNNKEL (reference sequence). The CDR3 runs 15 residues. The DNA for the CDR3 is TGTGCCAGCAGCGAAAGCAGAGGCGGTTCCTACGAGCAGTACTTC. It translates to CASSESRGGSYEQYF.

This clone was picked up many times. The chain couples TRBV9 to TRBJ2-6; no definite D call. There are 13 residues in the CDR3. Looked up from germline, CDR1 is SGDLS and CDR2 is YYNGEE. The V end lost 3 bases, the J end lost 5 bases, and 6 bases lay between the germline ends. CDR3 in DNA: TGTGCCAGCAGCGCCGACAGGGCCAACGTCCTGACTTTC. Protein: CASSADRANVLTF.

The V and J genes are TRBV6-5 and TRBJ1-6; 8 nucleotides match TRBD1. The J segment lost 5 bases and the V segment lost 7 bases, leaving 7 bases of the junction unmatched. The germline V gene has CDR1 MNHEY and CDR2 SVGAGI. The CDR3 has 15 residues. The CDR3 reads CASMTGAGDNSPLHF. CDR3 DNA: TGTGCCAGCATGACAGGGGCGGGGGATAATTCACCCCTCCACTTT.

This chain links TRBV20-1 with TRBJ2-7, with 12 bases fitting TRBD1. Germline CDR1 reads DFQATT; CDR2 reads SNEGSKA (reference sequence). The length of the CDR3 is 15 residues. V lost 3 bases and J lost 3; bases outside the gene matches: 6. CDR3 region: CSASRGTGGSYEQYF. CDR3 sequence (DNA): TGCAGTGCTAGTCGAGGGACAGGGGGCAGCTACGAGCAGTACTTC.

The rearrangement uses TRBV5-4 and TRBJ2-7; D is perhaps TRBD1 (6 bases). The CDR3 has 15 amino acids. Trimming removed 1 base from V and 2 bases from J, with 13 bases in between. The germline V gene encodes CDR1 SGHNT and CDR2 YYREEE (reference sequence). The CDR3: CASSLLNRAPYEQYF. The CDR3 DNA sequence: TGTGCCAGCAGCTTGTTGAACAGGGCCCCCTACGAGCAGTACTTC.

The rearrangement joins TRBV18 to TRBJ2-1; the match to TRBD1 covers 10 bases. After removal of 4 bases from V and 8 bases from J, the junction contained 5 bases not matched to a gene. The CDR3 has 14 residues. Per the germline V gene, CDR1 is KGHSH and CDR2 is LQKENI. This CDR3 is CASSQDRGSDEQFF. CDR3 nucleotides: TGTGCCAGCTCACAGGACAGGGGGAGCGATGAGCAGTTCTTC.

In DNA, the CDR3 is TGTGCCAGCAGCCCCGGGACAGGGGGCCAAAGTGGCTACACCTTC. This gives the protein CASSPGTGGQSGYTF. The rearrangement links TRBV6-5 to TRBJ1-2; the match to TRBD1 covers 12 bases. This CDR3 has 15 residues. V shed 6 bases, J shed 7 bases, and the junction held 9 bases outside the gene matches. Germline CDR1 MNHEY, CDR2 SVGAGI.

V and J are TRBV28 and TRBJ1-4; possibly TRBD1 for D (5 bases). V was shortened by 7 bases and J by 8 bases, with 20 bases between the two germline ends. CDR1 and CDR2 (germline): MDHEN, SYDVKM. The CDR3 is 15 amino acids. The CDR3 reads CASTVGTGGWEKLFF. Here the CDR3 DNA reads TGTGCCAGCACCGTGGGGACCGGAGGGTGGGAAAAACTGTTTTTT.

This sequence joins TRBV3-1 (or the pseudogene TRBV3-2) and TRBJ1-6, with TRBD1 matching 8 bases. Germline values: CDR1 LGHDT, CDR2 YNNKEL (reference sequence). Trimming removed 3 bases from V and 8 bases from J; junction bases left unmatched: 3. The CDR3 covers 14 residues. CDR3 in DNA: TGTGCCAGCAGCCACGGGACAGGCGATTCACCCCTCCACTTT. Its protein product is CASSHGTGDSPLHF.

In this sample, this clone turned up once. The CDR3 nucleotides read TGCGCCAGCAGCTTGGCCGTTGGAGTTAATGAGCAGTTCTTC. It specifies CASSLAVGVNEQFF. The V and J genes are TRBV5-1 and TRBJ2-1; D is undetermined. The CDR3 is 14 residues long. Germline lookup yields CDR1 SGHRS and CDR2 YFSETQ. V was shortened by 0 bases and J by 7 bases, with 11 bases between the two germline ends.

This chain joins TRBV7-9 and TRBJ2-5; TRBD2 matches at 7 bases. CDR1 is SEHNR, CDR2 FQNEAQ, per germline (reference sequence). The CDR3 spans 16 residues. V lost 5 bases and J lost 0; bases outside the gene matches: 9. In DNA form, the CDR3 reads TGTGCCAGCAGCCCCGCTTTGGGAGGGTACCAAGAGACCCAGTACTTC. Its translation is CASSPALGGYQETQYF.

The gene calls are TRBV11-3 and TRBJ2-5, with TRBD1 as a possible D gene (6 bases). This CDR3 is 18 amino acids long. Germline loops: CDR1 SGHNT, CDR2 YENEEA. Trimming removed 1 base from V and 3 bases from J, with 21 bases in between. CDR3 sequence reads: CASSLAQFFGDIEETQYF. The CDR3 bases are TGTGCCAGCAGCTTAGCCCAATTCTTCGGGGACATTGAAGAGACCCAGTACTTC. The whole variable domain, remainder taken from reference TRBV11-3 and TRBJ2-5, is EAGVVQSPRYKIIEKKQPVAFWCNPISGHNTLYWYLQNLGQGPELLIRYENEEAVDDSQLPKDRFSAERLKGVDSTLKIQPAELGDSAVYLCASSLAQFFGDIEETQYFGPGTRLLVL.

The chain employs TRBV15 and TRBJ1-1; 7 bases are shared with TRBD1. This CDR3 has 15 amino acids. Per germline, CDR1 LNHNV and CDR2 YYDKDF (reference sequence). V lost 5 bases to trimming and J lost 4 bases; unmatched junction nucleotides: 10. For the CDR3, the DNA is TGTGCCACCAGCCGACAGGGCGTTAAGGGCACTGAAGCTTTCTTT. Its protein product is CATSRQGVKGTEAFF.